Given below is one T cell receptor (beta chain) in context. Its antigen is undetermined. A J-beta primer mix and a sample-barcoded 5' primer were used in a second PCR of about 6 to 12 cycles. MiXCR, applied by TCRdb to the 5' RACE reads, yields one record per CDR3 protein. The sample lists around 900,000 distinct CDR3 sequences, around 30% seen once, with around 15% in the top ten. This record belongs to a study of blood T cells in healthy people across ages. Overall study results and limits: Greater diversity and more naive CD4+ cells were seen in long-lived donors than in aged donors.

Per sample, extraction of total RNA gave at least 5 micrograms in every case. Germline CDR1 is MGHDK and CDR2 is SYGVNS. This CDR3 comprises 15 residues. Trimming took 6 bases from V and 5 from J, leaving 14 bases between them. This chain links TRBV25-1 with TRBJ1-6; a weak D match, TRBD1 (5 bases). The sequence was collected from an elderly woman in good health. The sample was blood. This chain's CDR3 is CASSPGTGNNSPLHF. The CDR3 DNA reads TGTGCCAGCAGCCCCGGGACGGGGAATAATTCACCCCTCCACTTT.